These 18 T cell receptor beta chains were all obtained from the same sample, sequenced in a study of blood T cells in healthy people across ages (dated by TCRdb to between 2014 and 2017). The method behind the library was 5' RACE. The sample was run on an Illumina HiSeq 2500. The second PCR ran for roughly 7 to 12 cycles and used a J-beta primer mix along with a sample-barcoded 5' primer. The public reads were reprocessed in TCRdb via fastp at Q25 and MiXCR, keeping in-frame beta chains. Rows are unified per CDR3 protein, each entry keeping the most common DNA and genes. This sample has 870,000 or so distinct CDR3 sequences in its table, and 29% of those were observed once. Of the sample, 17% falls within the top ten clones. Sample: blood. These receptors all stem from a woman aged 80 or over in good health.

This clonotype came up once. This may come from a read error, since a much larger clone is one base off. CDR3 sequence: CSARGLSETLYF. CDR3 in DNA: TGCAGTGCTAGAGGTTTGTCGGAGACCCTGTACTTC. The J gene is TRBJ2-4, the V gene TRBV20-1, with D uncertain. CDR3 size: 12 residues. The V end was cut by 1 base, the J end by 15 bases, with 16 bases between. The germline V gene encodes CDR1 DFQATT and CDR2 SNEGSKA (reference sequence).

In its sample, this clonotype was seen many times. This chain connects TRBV6-1 to TRBJ2-5, with 9 positions matching TRBD1. Germline trimming cut 7 bases from V and 4 bases from J; bases unmatched to any gene: 10. The CDR3 runs to 15 residues. From germline, CDR1 is MNHNS and CDR2 SASEGT. CDR3 coding DNA: TGTGCCAGCACCCCGTGGACAGGGGCCCGAGAGACCCAGTACTTC. Protein sequence: CASTPWTGARETQYF.

The rearrangement links TRBV18 to TRBJ2-7, with a tentative D call TRBD1 (5 bases). V was trimmed by 3 bases and J by 7 bases, leaving 13 bases between them. This CDR3 contains 13 residues. Germline CDR1 KGHSH, CDR2 LQKENI. The CDR3 reads CASSPDRHNEQYF. In DNA form, the CDR3 reads TGTGCCAGCTCACCCGACAGACACAATGAGCAGTACTTC.

Comments on this clonotype: Since a much larger clone is just one base distant, this may be a read error. This chain uses TRBV5-1 with TRBJ1-1, with D perhaps matching TRBD1 (5 bases). Germline V gives CDR1 SGHRS, CDR2 YFSETQ. V was trimmed by 0 bases and J by 5 bases, leaving 14 bases between them. The CDR3 is 15 residues long. The DNA for the CDR3 is TGCGCCAGCAGCTTGGCCGACAGCCGGGGAACTGAAGCTTTCTTT. This translates into CASSLADSRGTEAFF.

This clonotype was seen many times. The chain is built from TRBV7-9 and TRBJ1-2; D may be TRBD1 (5 bases). V was clipped by 6 bases and J by 8 bases, with 25 bases between them. CDR3 length: 16 amino acids. Germline lookup yields CDR1 SEHNR and CDR2 FQNEAQ (reference sequence). For the CDR3, the DNA is TGTGCCAGCAGTCTTGGGACTACCTTAAATACTGGAGGCTACACCTTC. Translating gives CASSLGTTLNTGGYTF.

This clonotype came up a few times. A much larger clone is a single base away; this may be a read error. The chain uses TRBV5-1 and TRBJ2-2; weak D call: TRBD2 (5 bases). The germline CDR1 and CDR2 sequences are SGHRS and YFSETQ. The length of the CDR3 is 11 residues. CDR3 DNA: TGCGCCAGCAGCTCAACCGGGGAGCGGTTTTTT. Translating it yields CASSSTGERFF.

The V call is TRBV6-4, the J call TRBJ2-1; D uncertain. The CDR3 runs to 14 residues. Germline CDR1 MRHNA, CDR2 SNTAGT. The ends were cut back, 7 bases at V and 8 bases at J, with 18 bases in the middle. Written as DNA, the CDR3 is TGTGCCAGCAAAAGGACCCTATCCGGTGATGAGCAGTTCTTC. This codes for CASKRTLSGDEQFF.

Details on this clonotype: This could be a read error, since a much larger clone is one nucleotide away. The rearrangement links TRBV3-1 to TRBJ2-7, with a possible D match to TRBD2 (5 bases). The DNA matches TRBJ2-5 better at its end, which makes the J call doubtful. The germline V gene encodes CDR1 LGHDT and CDR2 YNNKEL (reference sequence). This CDR3 spans 16 amino acids. DNA of the CDR3: TGTACCAGCAGCCAAGGTTCAGGCCTTCGAGGGGAGACCCAGTACTTC. Translated, it gives CTSSQGSGLRGETQYF.

This clonotype was counted many times. V gene TRBV11-2 combines with J gene TRBJ2-7; 8 bases are a match to TRBD1. There are 15 residues in the CDR3. The ends lost 5 bases at V and 3 bases at J; junction bases unmatched: 9. Germline V gives CDR1 SGHAT, CDR2 FQNNGV. CDR3 nucleotides: TGTGCCAGCAGCCCTGACGGGACAGGAGTCTACGAGCAGTACTTC. This translates into CASSPDGTGVYEQYF.

There are many counts of this clonotype. The rearrangement uses TRBV15 and TRBJ1-2; TRBD1 might be the D (6 bases). The CDR3 consists of 15 residues. Germline V gives CDR1 LNHNV, CDR2 YYDKDF (reference sequence). V lost 0 bases, J lost 4 bases, and 12 bases lay in between. The CDR3 DNA follows: TGTGCCACCAGCAGAGAAACAGGGACCATCTATGGCTACACCTTC. Translation: CATSRETGTIYGYTF.

This clonotype was detected only a few times. A read error may explain this, as a much larger clone is one base away. The chain links TRBV7-2 to TRBJ2-1; a possible D gene is TRBD1 (5 bases). Per the germline V gene, CDR1 is SGHTA and CDR2 is FQGNSA. This CDR3 has 14 amino acids. Trimming pared 5 bases from V and 6 bases from J, leaving 14 bases between. The CDR3 loop reads CASSRAQGSNEQFF. Written as DNA, the CDR3 is TGTGCCAGCAGCCGTGCGCAGGGAAGCAATGAGCAGTTCTTC.

This clonotype was found a few times. The V and J genes are TRBV4-1 and TRBJ1-1; D is unresolved. The CDR3 covers 14 residues. Trimming stripped 1 base from V and 4 bases from J, with 10 bases between. Germline V lookup: CDR1 MGHRA, CDR2 YSYEKL. The CDR3 spells CASSQGPLRTEAFF. The CDR3 DNA reads TGCGCCAGCAGCCAAGGCCCGTTGCGCACTGAAGCTTTCTTT.

Points on this clonotype: A read error may be the cause here, since a much bigger clone is one base away. V gene TRBV29-1 combines with J gene TRBJ2-7, with 8 bases that match TRBD1. CDR1 and CDR2 from the germline V gene are SQVTM and ANQGSEA. The CDR3 sequence is 15 residues long. With V trimmed by 1 base and J by 5 bases, 10 bases remained unmatched. The CDR3 region has the DNA TGCAGCGTTGAAGGTCTGCAGGGGGCAAGGAACGAGCAGTACTTC. This translates into CSVEGLQGARNEQYF.

Points on this clonotype: Germline and junction disagree at one end, which may indicate a read error. The chain carries TRBV7-2 and TRBJ2-4, with 7 bases that match TRBD1. This CDR3 has 15 residues. Germline-derived CDR1 and CDR2 are SGHTA and FQGNSA. The CDR3 loop is CACSLVVGQTNIQYF. CDR3 sequence (DNA): TGTGCCTGCAGCTTAGTCGTGGGACAGACGAACATTCAGTACTTC.

Points on this clonotype: This could be a read error, since a much larger clone is one nucleotide away. V and J are TRBV5-1 and TRBJ1-2; maybe TRBD1 (6 bases). The CDR3 is 15 amino acids. Germline-derived CDR1 and CDR2 are SGHRS and YFSETQ. CDR3 nucleotides: TGCGCCAGCAGCCTATCGGGACAAGCTAACTATGACTACACCTTC. This sequence encodes CASSLSGQANYDYTF.

This clonotype was detected many times. This chain joins TRBV11-2 and TRBJ2-5; D is possibly TRBD1 (5 bases). The V end was cut by 1 base, the J end by 5 bases, with 14 bases between. The germline V gene encodes CDR1 SGHAT and CDR2 FQNNGV. This CDR3 spans 15 amino acids. This CDR3 is CASSLVWGPGETQYF. As DNA, the CDR3 is TGTGCCAGCAGCTTAGTCTGGGGCCCCGGTGAGACCCAGTACTTC.

To note about this clonotype: Given a much more abundant clone one base away, this may be a read error. V is TRBV7-2 and J is TRBJ2-5, with 11 bases aligning to TRBD2. Germline V gives CDR1 SGHTA, CDR2 FQGNSA. Trimming removed 5 bases from V and 11 bases from J; junction bases left unmatched: 13. CDR3 size: 15 residues. The CDR3 DNA follows: TGTGCCAGCAGCCTTGGACTAGCGGGTTACATTGAGCAGTACTTC. The encoded protein is CASSLGLAGYIEQYF.

This clonotype is medium-sized in the sample. The chain links TRBV15 to TRBJ2-1; TRBD1 aligns across 8 bases. After removal of 3 bases from V and 5 bases from J, the junction contained 3 bases not matched to a gene. Per germline, CDR1 LNHNV and CDR2 YYDKDF (reference sequence). The CDR3 sequence is 14 residues long. The CDR3 sequence: CATSREDRDNEQFF. The CDR3, as DNA: TGTGCCACCAGCAGGGAGGACAGGGACAATGAGCAGTTCTTC.